At least ten counts were recorded for the clone carrying this TCR beta chain. The data were obtained in a study of T cells in Graves' hyperthyroidism and ophthalmopathy. Template material for amplifying TCR beta CDR3 regions consisted of RNA transcripts. An initial round of RT-PCR targeting the TCR CDR3 relied on the HTBI primer set. TCRdb processed the multiplex PCR reads anew with MiXCR; each CDR3 protein has one entry. The sample includes 380,000 or so distinct CDR3 sequences, around 13% of them seen just once. Germline assignment: CDR1 SGHVS and CDR2 FNYEAQ. Trimming removed 1 base at V and 4 bases at J, with 19 bases between. The CDR3 loop spans 17 amino acids.

The sequence was collected from a woman under 40 with Graves' hyperthyroidism. The V and J genes are TRBV7-6 and TRBJ2-5, with D maybe TRBD2 (5 bases). The sample was blood. CDR3 sequence reads: CASSLEYADSVGETQYF. CDR3 nucleotide sequence: TGTGCCAGCAGCTTAGAGTACGCTGATAGCGTAGGAGAGACCCAGTACTTC.